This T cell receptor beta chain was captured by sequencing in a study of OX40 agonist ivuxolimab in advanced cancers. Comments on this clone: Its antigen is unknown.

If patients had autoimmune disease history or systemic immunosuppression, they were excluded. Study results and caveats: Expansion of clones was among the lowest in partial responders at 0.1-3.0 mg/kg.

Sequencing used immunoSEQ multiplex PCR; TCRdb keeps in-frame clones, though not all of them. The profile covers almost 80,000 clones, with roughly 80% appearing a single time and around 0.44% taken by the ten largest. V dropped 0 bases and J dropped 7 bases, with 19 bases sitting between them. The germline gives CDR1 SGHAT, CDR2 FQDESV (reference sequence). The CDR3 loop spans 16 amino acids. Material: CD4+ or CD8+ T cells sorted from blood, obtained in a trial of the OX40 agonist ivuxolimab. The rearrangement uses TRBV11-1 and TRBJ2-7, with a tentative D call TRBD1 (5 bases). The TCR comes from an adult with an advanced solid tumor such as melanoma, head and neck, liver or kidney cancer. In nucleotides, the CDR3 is TGTGCCAGCAGCTTAGCGTCTATGGGGCAGAGAGGTGAGCAGTACTTC. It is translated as CASSLASMGQRGEQYF.